This T cell receptor beta chain was sequenced during a study of identical twins. About this clonotype: Its target is not known.

Germline loops: CDR1 SGHTA, CDR2 FQGNSA. Trimming took 2 bases from V and 5 from J, leaving 18 bases between them. The CDR3 extends over 16 amino acids. TCRdb re-called the 5' RACE reads through MiXCR, storing one row per CDR3 protein. The data contain some 790,000 distinct CDR3 sequences, 15% to 20% of them singletons. Overall study results and limits: The study found weaker excess twin sharing in beta out-of-frame sequences.

The same sample was also used in a study of T cells expressing NK-cell markers.

The TCR comes from a woman aged 18-29 years in good health. This sequence joins TRBV7-2 and TRBJ2-5, with D possibly matching TRBD1 (7 bases). Material: PBMCs. The CDR3 is CASSLFRDRGGETQYF. The CDR3 nucleotides are TGTGCCAGCAGCTTATTTCGGGACAGAGGGGGGGAGACCCAGTACTTC.